Only a few counts were recorded for the clone carrying this TCR beta chain. Antigen: not known. The source of the sample is a study of T cell repertoires in cytomegalovirus infection. Study-wide background: Public TCR beta signatures were indicative of both CMV infection and a matching HLA type.

TCRdb called the reads again in MiXCR, with one record for every CDR3 protein. The sample holds some 180,000 distinct CDR3 sequences; 17% are singletons and the top ten take roughly 24%. Germline CDR1 is LGHNA and CDR2 is YNFKEQ. This CDR3 region has 17 residues. V was pared by 4 bases and J by 7 bases, with 13 bases of the junction left unmatched. Study findings and constraints: Identification of carriers of CMV plus the relevant HLA was performed using cumulative public TCR beta family frequency.

This chain joins TRBV4-2 and TRBJ2-1, with 10 bases lining up with TRBD2. The sequencing input was CD8+ T cells from PBMCs. The receptor was derived from a human donor in good health (CMV status not recorded). Some clones in this sample may be carry-over from other donors' samples. Written as DNA, the CDR3 is TGTGCCAGCAGCCCTCGGGCGAGCGGGGGGGCTCAAAATGAGCAGTTCTTC. Translated, it gives CASSPRASGGAQNEQFF.